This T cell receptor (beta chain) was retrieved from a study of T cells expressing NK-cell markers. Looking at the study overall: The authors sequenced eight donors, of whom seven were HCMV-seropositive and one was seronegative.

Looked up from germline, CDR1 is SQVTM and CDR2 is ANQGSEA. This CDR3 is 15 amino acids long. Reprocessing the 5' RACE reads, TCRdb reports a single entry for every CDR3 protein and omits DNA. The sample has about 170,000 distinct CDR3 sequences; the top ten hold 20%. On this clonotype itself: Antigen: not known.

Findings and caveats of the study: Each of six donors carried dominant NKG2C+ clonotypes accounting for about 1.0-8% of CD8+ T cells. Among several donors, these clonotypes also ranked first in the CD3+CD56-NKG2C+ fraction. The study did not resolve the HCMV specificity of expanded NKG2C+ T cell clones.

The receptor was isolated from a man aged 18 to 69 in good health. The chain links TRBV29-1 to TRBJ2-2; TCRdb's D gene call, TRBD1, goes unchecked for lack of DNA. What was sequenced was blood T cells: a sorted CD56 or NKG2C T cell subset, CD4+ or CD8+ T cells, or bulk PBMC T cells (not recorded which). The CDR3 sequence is CSVVGTPTNTGELFF.